This entry lists 29 T cell receptor beta chains sequenced from one sample in a study of human T cells and chemical hapten exposure (dated by TCRdb to the early 2020s). This specimen's time point label, interpreted: patch test 3, about 24 weeks after DPC sensitization. The treatment or condition label, read with the paper, signifies: therapeutic diphenylcyclopropenone sensitization with weekly scalp DPC. Library preparation was by RACE. Reads for this sample came from a NextSeq 500. TCRdb ran its own pipeline on the public reads, namely fastp trimming at Q25 and MiXCR clone calling, and kept in-frame beta chains. When rows share a CDR3 protein, they turn into one entry using the most common DNA and genes. For this sample there are approximately 90,000 distinct CDR3 sequences; roughly 27% appear just once. Of the sample, about 9.4% falls within the top ten clones. Sequencing was performed on whole blood, taken in connection with sensitization to the hapten diphenylcyclopropenone (DPC). All receptors come from a man aged 35-49 years with alopecia areata. Some clones in this sample may be carry-over from other donors' samples.

The chain couples TRBV7-9 to TRBJ2-7; D is perhaps TRBD2 (5 bases). Germline CDR1 and CDR2: SEHNR and FQNEAQ (reference sequence). V was clipped by 5 bases and J by 3 bases, with 17 bases between them. The CDR3 totals 15 residues. CDR3 sequence reads: CASSHAGLFGYEQYF. DNA for the CDR3: TGTGCCAGCAGCCACGCCGGACTCTTCGGCTACGAGCAGTACTTC.

The rearrangement links TRBV12-5 to TRBJ2-7; D remains ambiguous. Trimming took 5 bases from V and 5 from J, leaving 13 bases between them. The CDR3 is 13 amino acids. The V gene's germline CDR1 is LGHNT and CDR2 FRNRAP. DNA of the CDR3: TGTGCTAGTGGTCCCGGAAATGGGCACGAGCAGTACTTC. It translates to CASGPGNGHEQYF.

This clonotype came up once. This chain links TRBV12-3 or TRBV12-4 with TRBJ2-5; 7 positions match TRBD2. With V trimmed by 5 bases and J by 7 bases, 7 bases remained unmatched. The CDR3 runs 13 residues. DNA for the CDR3: TGTGCCAGCAGTCGGGGAGGGTTTGCGACCCAGTACTTC. Residues: CASSRGGFATQYF.

This clonotype has only a few counts. The V and J genes are TRBV4-1 and TRBJ1-5; D gene uncertain. This CDR3 contains 14 residues. Trimming cost V 0 bases and J 4 bases, with 7 bases left between them. Germline values: CDR1 MGHRA, CDR2 YSYEKL. CDR3 amino acids: CASSQEEGNQPQHF. In DNA, the CDR3 is TGCGCCAGCAGCCAAGAAGAAGGGAATCAGCCCCAGCATTTT.

The chain carries TRBV5-4 and TRBJ2-7, with D maybe TRBD2 (5 bases). The ends were cut back, 1 base at V and 5 bases at J, with 13 bases in the middle. The CDR3 is 14 residues long. CDR1 and CDR2 from the germline V gene are SGHNT and YYREEE (reference sequence). CDR3 loop: CASSLRLASNEQYF. CDR3 in DNA: TGTGCCAGCAGCTTGAGGTTAGCGAGCAACGAGCAGTACTTC.

This chain uses TRBV27 with TRBJ2-7; 8 nucleotides match TRBD2. Germline-derived CDR1 and CDR2 are MNHEY and SMNVEV (reference sequence). V gave up 1 base and J gave up 2 bases; unmatched junction bases: 13. CDR3 length: 18 residues. The DNA of the CDR3 is TGTGCCAGCAGTTTATATCGGGAGGGCAGGCTCCCTACCTACGAGCAGTACTTC. Amino acid sequence: CASSLYREGRLPTYEQYF.

This sequence joins TRBV9 and TRBJ1-5; tentative D call: TRBD1 (5 bases). The V end was cut by 6 bases, the J end by 8 bases, with 15 bases between. Germline-derived CDR1 and CDR2 are SGDLS and YYNGEE. The CDR3 length is 13 residues. CDR3 sequence reads: CASTKKPGEPQHF. In DNA form, the CDR3 reads TGTGCCAGCACCAAAAAGCCGGGGGAGCCCCAGCATTTT.

There are a few counts of this clonotype. CDR3 bases: TGCGCCAGCAGCTTGGCCCCAGCATACACTGAAGCTTTCTTT. It codes for CASSLAPAYTEAFF. The rearrangement links TRBV5-1 to TRBJ1-1, with unresolved D. Germline V gives CDR1 SGHRS, CDR2 YFSETQ. This CDR3 comprises 14 residues. Trimming cost V 0 bases and J 3 bases, with 9 bases left between them.

This clonotype was found a few times. The genes are TRBV10-3 and TRBJ2-3, with D maybe TRBD2 (5 bases). Germline loops: CDR1 ENHRY, CDR2 SYGVKD. This CDR3 has 14 amino acids. V lost 4 bases and J lost 2, with 10 bases in between. CDR3 region: CAISARGNTDTQYF. CDR3 bases: TGTGCCATCAGTGCTCGAGGGAACACAGATACGCAGTATTTT.

The genes are TRBV7-2 and TRBJ2-3, with D tentatively TRBD1 or TRBD2 (6 bases each). The CDR3 has 16 residues. The germline gives CDR1 SGHTA, CDR2 FQGNSA. V gave up 5 bases and J gave up 1 base, with 16 bases separating them. The CDR3 DNA is TGTGCCAGCAGCCCTAGAGGGGGGCGGGGCACAGATACGCAGTATTTT. Its protein product is CASSPRGGRGTDTQYF. The full variable domain, its missing parts supplied by reference TRBV7-2 and TRBJ2-3, is GAGVSQSPSNKVTEKGKDVELRCDPISGHTALYWYRQSLGQGLEFLIYFQGNSAPDKSGLPSDRFSAERTGGSVSTLTIQRTQQEDSAVYLCASSPRGGRGTDTQYFGPGTRLTVL.

The V and J genes are TRBV7-2 and TRBJ1-4; D not certain. The CDR3 has 15 amino acids. Germline V gene lookup returns CDR1 SGHTA and CDR2 FQGNSA. V lost 0 bases and J lost 4, with 9 bases in between. CDR3 DNA: TGTGCCAGCAGCTTAGCGAACAGCCGTAATGAAAAACTGTTTTTT. Translation gives CASSLANSRNEKLFF.

The table lists this clonotype with a few counts. The CDR3 DNA reads TGTGCCAGCACTCCCCTGAGACTAGCGGGAGTATTCACCACCGGGGAGCTGTTTTTT. Protein sequence: CASTPLRLAGVFTTGELFF. The chain carries TRBV28 and TRBJ2-2, with TRBD2 identical over 12 bases. The CDR3 consists of 19 residues. CDR1 and CDR2 (germline): MDHEN, SYDVKM. Germline trimming cut 7 bases from V and 4 bases from J; bases unmatched to any gene: 16.

The chain uses TRBV20-1 and TRBJ1-2, with 9 bases fitting TRBD1. The CDR3 consists of 18 residues. CDR1 DFQATT and CDR2 SNEGSKA come from the germline V gene (reference sequence). Germline trimming cut 0 bases from V and 4 bases from J; bases unmatched to any gene: 15. CDR3 in DNA: TGCAGTGCTAGAGATCTCACGGGCTGGACAGGGGACAGCTATGGCTACACCTTC. This codes for CSARDLTGWTGDSYGYTF.

A remark on this clonotype: A read error may produce the germline difference seen at one junction end. The chain is built from TRBV28 and TRBJ1-5, with D tentatively TRBD1 (5 bases). CDR1 MDHEN and CDR2 SYDVKM come from the germline V gene. The CDR3 has 15 residues. CDR3 in DNA: TGTGTCAGCAGAAAATCGACAGCCAACAATCAGCCCCAGCATTTT. Residues: CVSRKSTANNQPQHF.

This clonotype came up a few times. The rearrangement uses TRBV27 and TRBJ2-2, with D perhaps TRBD1 (6 bases). Germline V gives CDR1 MNHEY, CDR2 SMNVEV (reference sequence). The CDR3 runs to 15 residues. Trimming pared 3 bases from V and 5 bases from J, leaving 13 bases between. CDR3 residues: CASSFGQRKTGELFF. The CDR3 region has the DNA TGTGCCAGCAGTTTTGGACAGAGGAAGACCGGGGAGCTGTTTTTT.

The chain links TRBV10-2 to TRBJ2-7; 9 nucleotides agree with TRBD1. The CDR3 spans 13 residues. Germline CDR1 and CDR2: WSHSY and SAAADI. V was pared by 7 bases and J by 0 bases, with 1 base of the junction left unmatched. The CDR3 DNA follows: TGCGCCAGCAAGACAGGGGGCTCCTACGAGCAGTACTTC. This translates into CASKTGGSYEQYF.

This clonotype was found a few times. This rearrangement joins TRBV11-1 to TRBJ1-1; D ambiguous. The V and J ends lost 8 bases and 4 bases respectively, with 14 bases between them. This CDR3 comprises 13 residues. Germline loops: CDR1 SGHAT, CDR2 FQDESV (reference sequence). The DNA of the CDR3 is TGTGCCAGCTATGCCCCCGCGGGCACTGAAGCTTTCTTT. Protein: CASYAPAGTEAFF.

V is TRBV5-1 and J is TRBJ1-3; perhaps TRBD1 as D (5 bases). V shed 4 bases and J shed 0 bases, with 11 bases lying between them. The CDR3 covers 15 residues. The germline V gene encodes CDR1 SGHRS and CDR2 YFSETQ. CDR3 DNA sequence: TGCGCCAGCAGCAGGGAGGGGCTCTCTGGAAACACCATATATTTT. This sequence encodes CASSREGLSGNTIYF.

The V call is TRBV6-5, the J call TRBJ2-2; 11 nucleotides agree with TRBD2. The germline V gene has CDR1 MNHEY and CDR2 SVGAGI. Trimming at V came to 5 bases and at J to 4 bases, leaving 3 bases not matched to a gene. The CDR3 has 15 amino acids. The CDR3 DNA sequence: TGTGCCAGCAGTAGACTAGCGGGAAGCACCGGGGAGCTGTTTTTT. It codes for CASSRLAGSTGELFF.

The CDR3 sequence: CSAHLASRYEQYF. DNA for the CDR3: TGCAGTGCCCACTTGGCCTCCAGGTACGAGCAGTACTTC. The chain has TRBV20-1 and TRBJ2-7; no firm D call. This CDR3 has 13 residues. The germline gives CDR1 DFQATT, CDR2 SNEGSKA (reference sequence). V was trimmed by 6 bases and J by 4 bases, leaving 16 bases between them.

This clonotype was seen more than once but under ten times. In DNA, the CDR3 is TGCAGTGCTAGAGATCCTCCTAGCGGGAGGGCCGCAGATACGCAGTATTTT. It is translated as CSARDPPSGRAADTQYF. This chain connects TRBV20-1 to TRBJ2-3; 12 nucleotides align to TRBD2. The V gene end was trimmed by 0 bases and the J gene end by 4 bases; junction bases not matched to a gene: 8. Germline V lookup: CDR1 DFQATT, CDR2 SNEGSKA (reference sequence). The CDR3 contains 17 residues.

The chain is built from TRBV27 and TRBJ2-7; 10 bases are shared with TRBD1. V trimming: 7 bases; J trimming: 4 bases; junction bases outside the gene matches: 10. This CDR3 is 15 amino acids long. The germline gives CDR1 MNHEY, CDR2 SMNVEV (reference sequence). CDR3 region: CASKTGDRGFYEQYF. The DNA of the CDR3 is TGTGCCAGCAAAACGGGGGACAGGGGATTTTACGAGCAGTACTTC.

This clonotype was found many times. This chain joins TRBV12-3 or TRBV12-4 and TRBJ2-2; TRBD2 matches at 8 bases. CDR3 length: 15 residues. Trimming cost V 6 bases and J 3 bases; bases outside gene matches: 6. CDR3 DNA sequence: TGTGCCAGCAGCCGAGCGGGAGCGGACACCGGGGAGCTGTTTTTT. Translation: CASSRAGADTGELFF.

The chain links TRBV5-1 to TRBJ2-5; 7 nucleotides line up with TRBD1. CDR3 size: 15 residues. CDR1 and CDR2 (germline): SGHRS, YFSETQ. J gave up 0 bases and V 5 bases, and 7 bases lay outside the gene matches. The CDR3 DNA reads as TGCGCCAGCAGGGTTAGGGACAGCGACCAAGAGACCCAGTACTTC. Protein: CASRVRDSDQETQYF.

This clonotype was counted between two and nine times. The chain is built from TRBV12-3 or TRBV12-4 and TRBJ2-3, with 7 positions matching TRBD1. J was trimmed by 2 bases and V by 4 bases; bases with no gene match: 6. The length of the CDR3 is 15 residues. The CDR3 sequence: CASSSRQGVTDTQYF. Written as DNA, the CDR3 is TGTGCCAGCAGTTCGAGACAGGGAGTCACAGATACGCAGTATTTT.

In nucleotides, the CDR3 is TGTGCCAGCAGCTCGCGACAGGGGGTGACCGGGGAGCTGTTTTTT. It specifies CASSSRQGVTGELFF. The V and J genes are TRBV7-6 and TRBJ2-2; 9 bases line up with TRBD1. Germline values: CDR1 SGHVS, CDR2 FNYEAQ. This CDR3 is 15 amino acids long. The junction had 5 bases not matched to a gene; V was cut back by 4 bases and J by 5 bases. Complete variable domain (other parts from reference TRBV7-6 and TRBJ2-2): GAGVSQSPRYKVTKRGQDVALRCDPISGHVSLYWYRQALGQGPEFLTYFNYEAQQDKSGLPNDRFSAERPEGSISTLTIQRTEQRDSAMYRCASSSRQGVTGELFFGEGSRLTVL.

This clonotype has more than one count but fewer than ten. The chain recombines TRBV25-1 with TRBJ2-3; D unclear. The germline V gene encodes CDR1 MGHDK and CDR2 SYGVNS. Trimming cost V 3 bases and J 5 bases, with 6 bases left between them. The CDR3 runs 12 residues. This CDR3 is CASSEYGDTQYF. In nucleotides, the CDR3 is TGTGCCAGCAGTGAGTATGGAGATACGCAGTATTTT.

This clonotype was detected a few times. The chain couples TRBV2 to TRBJ2-7; 7 bases are a match to TRBD2. The CDR3 extends over 13 amino acids. J was trimmed by 2 bases and V by 5 bases; bases with no gene match: 3. The V gene's germline CDR1 is SNHLY and CDR2 FYNNEI. The CDR3 is CASSPLATYEQYF. CDR3 coding DNA: TGTGCCAGCAGTCCACTAGCGACCTACGAGCAGTACTTC.

The J gene is TRBJ2-1, the V gene TRBV20-1; 12 bases agree with TRBD2. There are 16 residues in the CDR3. Trimming at V came to 5 bases and at J to 6 bases, leaving 11 bases not matched to a gene. Per germline, CDR1 DFQATT and CDR2 SNEGSKA (reference sequence). In DNA, the CDR3 is TGCAGTGCTCTCGGCCCTAGCGGGAGGGCCTTCAATGAGCAGTTCTTC. It is translated as CSALGPSGRAFNEQFF.